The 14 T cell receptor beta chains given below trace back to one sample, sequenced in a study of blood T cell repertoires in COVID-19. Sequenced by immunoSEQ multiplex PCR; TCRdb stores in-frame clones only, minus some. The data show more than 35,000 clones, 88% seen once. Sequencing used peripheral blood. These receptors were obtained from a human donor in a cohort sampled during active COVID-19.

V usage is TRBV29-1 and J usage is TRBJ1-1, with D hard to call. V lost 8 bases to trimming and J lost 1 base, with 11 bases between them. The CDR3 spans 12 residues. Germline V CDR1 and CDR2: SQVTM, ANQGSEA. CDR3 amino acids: CSYSYRNTEAFF. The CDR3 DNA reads TGCAGCTACAGTTATCGGAACACTGAAGCTTTCTTT. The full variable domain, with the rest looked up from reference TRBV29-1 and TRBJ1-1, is SAVISQKPSRDICQRGTSLTIQCQVDSQVTMMFWYRQQPGQSLTLIATANQGSEATYESGFVIDKFPISRPNLTFSTLTVSNMSPEDSSIYLCSYSYRNTEAFFGQGTRLTVV.

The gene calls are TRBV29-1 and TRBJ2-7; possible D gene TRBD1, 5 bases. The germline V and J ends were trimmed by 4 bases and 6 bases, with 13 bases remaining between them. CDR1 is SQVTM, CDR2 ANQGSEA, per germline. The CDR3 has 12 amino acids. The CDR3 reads CSVVKGVREQYF. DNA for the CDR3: TGCAGCGTTGTGAAAGGGGTCCGCGAGCAGTACTTC.

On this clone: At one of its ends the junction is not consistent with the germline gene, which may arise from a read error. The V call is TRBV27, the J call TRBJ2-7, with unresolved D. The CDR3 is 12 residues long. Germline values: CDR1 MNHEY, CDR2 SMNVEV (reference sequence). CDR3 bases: TGTGCCAGCACTTTACCATCCTACGAGCAGTACTTC. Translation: CASTLPSYEQYF.

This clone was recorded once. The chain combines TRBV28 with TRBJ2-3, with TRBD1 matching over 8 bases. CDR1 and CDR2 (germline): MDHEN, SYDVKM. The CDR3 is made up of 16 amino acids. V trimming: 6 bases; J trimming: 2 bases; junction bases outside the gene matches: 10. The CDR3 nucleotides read TGTGCCAGCAGGAAGTCCGGGACAGGCTTCACAGATACGCAGTATTTT. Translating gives CASRKSGTGFTDTQYF.

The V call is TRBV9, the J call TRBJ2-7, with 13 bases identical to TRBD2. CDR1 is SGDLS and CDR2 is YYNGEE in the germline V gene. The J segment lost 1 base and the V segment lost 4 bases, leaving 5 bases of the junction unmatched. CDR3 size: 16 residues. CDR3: CASSPGLAGASYEQYF. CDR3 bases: TGTGCCAGCAGCCCAGGACTAGCGGGAGCATCCTACGAGCAGTACTTC. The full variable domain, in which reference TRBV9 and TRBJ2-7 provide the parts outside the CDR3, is DSGVTQTPKHLITATGQRVTLRCSPRSGDLSVYWYQQSLDQGLQFLIQYYNGEERAKGNILERFSAQQFPDLHSELNLSSLELGDSALYFCASSPGLAGASYEQYFGPGTRLTVT.

The CDR3 loop is CASSYLTVNTEAFF. The CDR3 coding sequence is TGTGCCAGCAGTTACTTAACAGTAAACACTGAAGCTTTCTTT. The V and J genes are TRBV6-2 or TRBV6-3 and TRBJ1-1; D gene uncertain. The ends were cut back, 1 base at V and 2 bases at J, with 8 bases in the middle. The CDR3 runs to 14 residues. Per germline, CDR1 MNHEY and CDR2 SVGEGT.

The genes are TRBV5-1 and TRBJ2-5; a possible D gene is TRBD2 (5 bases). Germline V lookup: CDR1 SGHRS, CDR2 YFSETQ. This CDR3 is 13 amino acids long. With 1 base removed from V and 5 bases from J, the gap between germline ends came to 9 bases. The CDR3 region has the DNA TGCGCCAGCAGCTTGACTAGTAGGGAGACCCAGTACTTC. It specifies CASSLTSRETQYF.

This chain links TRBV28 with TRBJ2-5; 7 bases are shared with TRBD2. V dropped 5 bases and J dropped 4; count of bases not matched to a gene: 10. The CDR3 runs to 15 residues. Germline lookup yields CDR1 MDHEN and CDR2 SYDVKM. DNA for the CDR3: TGTGCCAGCAGTGCCGCGGGGGAACCCGGAGAGACCCAGTACTTC. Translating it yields CASSAAGEPGETQYF.

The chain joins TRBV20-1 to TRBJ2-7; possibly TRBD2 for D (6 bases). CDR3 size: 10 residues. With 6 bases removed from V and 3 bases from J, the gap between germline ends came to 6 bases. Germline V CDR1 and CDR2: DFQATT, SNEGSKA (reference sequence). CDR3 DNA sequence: TGCAGTGCGCGGGACTACGAGCAGTACTTC. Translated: CSARDYEQYF.

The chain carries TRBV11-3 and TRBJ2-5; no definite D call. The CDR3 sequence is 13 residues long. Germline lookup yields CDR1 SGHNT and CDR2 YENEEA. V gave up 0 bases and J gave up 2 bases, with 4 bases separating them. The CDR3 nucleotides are TGTGCCAGCAGCTTAGACAGTCAAGAGACCCAGTACTTC. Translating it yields CASSLDSQETQYF.

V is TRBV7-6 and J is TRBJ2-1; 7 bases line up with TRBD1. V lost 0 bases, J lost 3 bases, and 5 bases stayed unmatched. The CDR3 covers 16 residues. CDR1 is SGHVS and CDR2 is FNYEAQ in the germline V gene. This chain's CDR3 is CASSLATGAGYNEQFF. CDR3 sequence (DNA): TGTGCCAGCAGCTTAGCTACAGGGGCCGGCTACAATGAGCAGTTCTTC.

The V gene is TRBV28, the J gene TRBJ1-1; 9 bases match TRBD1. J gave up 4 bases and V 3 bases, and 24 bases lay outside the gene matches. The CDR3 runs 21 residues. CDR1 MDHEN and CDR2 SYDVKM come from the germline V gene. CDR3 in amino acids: CASSFLTGTGSHVAVGTEAFF. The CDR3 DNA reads TGTGCCAGCAGTTTCCTCACCGGGACAGGGAGTCATGTGGCAGTAGGCACTGAAGCTTTCTTT. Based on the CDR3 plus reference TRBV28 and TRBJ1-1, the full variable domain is DVKVTQSSRYLVKRTGEKVFLECVQDMDHENMFWYRQDPGLGLRLIYFSYDVKMKEKGDIPEGYSVSREKKERFSLILESASTNQTSMYLCASSFLTGTGSHVAVGTEAFFGQGTRLTVV.

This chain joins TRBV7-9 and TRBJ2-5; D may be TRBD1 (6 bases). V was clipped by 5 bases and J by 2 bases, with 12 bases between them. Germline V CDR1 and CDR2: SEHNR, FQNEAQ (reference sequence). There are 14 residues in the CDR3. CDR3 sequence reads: CASSLRTEQETQYF. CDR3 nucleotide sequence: TGTGCCAGCAGCCTGCGGACAGAGCAAGAGACCCAGTACTTC.

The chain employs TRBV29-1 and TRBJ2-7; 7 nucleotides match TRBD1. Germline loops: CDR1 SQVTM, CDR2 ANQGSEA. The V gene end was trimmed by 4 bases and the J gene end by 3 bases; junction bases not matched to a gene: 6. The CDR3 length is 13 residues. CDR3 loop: CSVGGTGVYEQYF. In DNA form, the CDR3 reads TGCAGCGTTGGCGGCACAGGGGTCTACGAGCAGTACTTC.